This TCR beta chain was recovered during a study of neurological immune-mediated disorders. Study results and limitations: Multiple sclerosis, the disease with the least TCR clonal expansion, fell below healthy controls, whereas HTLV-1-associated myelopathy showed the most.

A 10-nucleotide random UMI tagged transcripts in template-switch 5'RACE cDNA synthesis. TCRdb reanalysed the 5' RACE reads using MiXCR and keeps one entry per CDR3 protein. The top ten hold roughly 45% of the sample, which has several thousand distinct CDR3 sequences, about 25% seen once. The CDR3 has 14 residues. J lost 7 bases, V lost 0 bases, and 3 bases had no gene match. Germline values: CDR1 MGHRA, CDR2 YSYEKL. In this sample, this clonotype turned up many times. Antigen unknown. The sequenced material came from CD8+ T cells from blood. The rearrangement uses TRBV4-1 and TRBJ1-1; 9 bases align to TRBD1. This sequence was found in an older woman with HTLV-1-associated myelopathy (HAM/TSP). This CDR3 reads CASSQDPGQGEAFF. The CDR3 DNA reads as TGCGCCAGCAGCCAAGATCCGGGACAGGGTGAAGCTTTCTTT.